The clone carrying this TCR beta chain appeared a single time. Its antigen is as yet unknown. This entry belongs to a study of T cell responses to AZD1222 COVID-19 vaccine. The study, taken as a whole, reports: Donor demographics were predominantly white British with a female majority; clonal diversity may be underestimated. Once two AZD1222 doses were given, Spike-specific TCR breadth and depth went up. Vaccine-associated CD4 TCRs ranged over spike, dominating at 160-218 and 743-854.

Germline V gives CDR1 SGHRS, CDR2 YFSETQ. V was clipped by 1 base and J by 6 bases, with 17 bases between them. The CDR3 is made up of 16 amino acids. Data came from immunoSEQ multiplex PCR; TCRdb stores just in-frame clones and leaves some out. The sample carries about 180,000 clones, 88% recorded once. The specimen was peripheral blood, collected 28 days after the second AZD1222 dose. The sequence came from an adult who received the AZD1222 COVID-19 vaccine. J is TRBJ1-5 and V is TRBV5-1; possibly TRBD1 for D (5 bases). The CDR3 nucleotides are TGCGCCAGCAGCTTGACCGGAAGGGGCGATGGTCAGCCCCAGCATTTT. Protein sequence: CASSLTGRGDGQPQHF.